The 8 T cell receptor beta chains below were found in one sample sequenced in a study of T cells in Graves' hyperthyroidism and ophthalmopathy. Authors of the study amplified TCR beta CDR3 regions from RNA transcripts. The HTBI primer set was used in a first-round RT-PCR of the TCR CDR3. TCRdb processed the multiplex PCR reads anew with MiXCR; each CDR3 protein has one entry. The data contain some 760,000 distinct CDR3 sequences, 11% to 15% of them singletons. The specimen was blood. The receptors stem from a woman younger than 30 with Graves' hyperthyroidism.

The rearrangement links TRBV7-9 to TRBJ2-4; 7 nucleotides align to TRBD1. This CDR3 region has 18 residues. The germline gives CDR1 SEHNR, CDR2 FQNEAQ (reference sequence). V shed 5 bases, J shed 2 bases, and the junction held 15 bases outside the gene matches. The CDR3 bases are TGTGCCAGCAGCGAAGCCGTGACAGGGAAAAGGACCAAAAACATTCAGTACTTC. Encoded protein: CASSEAVTGKRTKNIQYF.

This clonotype appeared many times. CDR3: CASSTTGELFF. CDR3 nucleotides: TGTGCCAGCAGTACTACCGGGGAGCTGTTTTTT. V and J are TRBV2 and TRBJ2-2; D is unresolved. CDR1 and CDR2 from the germline V gene are SNHLY and FYNNEI. The CDR3 extends over 11 amino acids. Trimming stripped 5 bases from V and 5 bases from J, with 3 bases between.

This clonotype was seen many times. V usage is TRBV2 and J usage is TRBJ2-5; D is ambiguous. This CDR3 region has 14 residues. CDR1 SNHLY and CDR2 FYNNEI come from the germline V gene. V was clipped by 2 bases and J by 5 bases, with 12 bases between them. The CDR3 loop reads CASSEYGDLETQYF. DNA of the CDR3: TGTGCCAGCAGTGAATATGGAGATCTGGAGACCCAGTACTTC.

In its sample, this clonotype was seen a few times. This sequence joins TRBV7-3 and TRBJ2-3, with D maybe TRBD1 (6 bases). Germline CDR1 SGHTA, CDR2 FQGTGA. The CDR3 has 15 residues. V was clipped by 4 bases and J by 2 bases, with 13 bases between them. CDR3 nucleotides: TGTGCCAGCAGCTCCCAGGGGTCCTACACAGATACGCAGTATTTT. It codes for CASSSQGSYTDTQYF.

This clonotype was seen repeatedly, ten times or more. The rearrangement uses TRBV2 and TRBJ1-2; 8 bases line up with TRBD1. Germline CDR1 reads SNHLY; CDR2 reads FYNNEI. CDR3 length equals 13 residues. V was clipped by 6 bases and J by 7 bases; unmatched bases: 7. The CDR3, as DNA: TGTGCCAGCAGCCAACAGGGGGTTCGTGGCTACACCTTC. Translated: CASSQQGVRGYTF.

In its sample, this clonotype was seen many times. The rearrangement uses TRBV3-1 and TRBJ2-7; 11 bases are shared with TRBD2. Germline CDR1 LGHDT, CDR2 YNNKEL (reference sequence). The CDR3 loop spans 15 amino acids. Trimming cost V 6 bases and J 5 bases; bases outside gene matches: 9. In DNA, the CDR3 is TGTGCCAGCAGTCCTACTAGCGGGAGAACAAACGAGCAGTACTTC. It is translated as CASSPTSGRTNEQYF.

The sample holds many counts of this clonotype. This chain connects TRBV4-2 to TRBJ1-2; D possibly corresponds to TRBD1 (5 bases). The germline CDR1 and CDR2 sequences are LGHNA and YNFKEQ. This CDR3 comprises 16 residues. The germline V and J ends were trimmed by 0 bases and 6 bases, with 17 bases remaining between them. CDR3 sequence reads: CASSQESLSGPHGYTF. The CDR3 nucleotides are TGTGCCAGCAGCCAAGAAAGCCTCTCGGGACCGCATGGCTACACCTTC.

This clonotype has at least ten counts. The gene calls are TRBV11-2 and TRBJ2-3; D may be TRBD2 (6 bases). V lost 1 base and J 1 base, leaving 12 bases between the germline ends. CDR1 and CDR2 from the germline V gene are SGHAT and FQNNGV. CDR3 length equals 16 residues. The CDR3 loop reads CASSLVPGVGTDTQYF. Written as DNA, the CDR3 is TGTGCCAGCAGCTTAGTACCGGGAGTAGGCACAGATACGCAGTATTTT.